Following are 7 T cell receptor beta chains from one sample sequenced in a study of CD8+ T cells in alopecia areata. Investigators isolated RNA and reverse transcribed it into cDNA to act as the sequencing template. TCRdb keeps only in-frame clones here, not all; method: immunoSEQ multiplex PCR. This repertoire shows 170,000 or so clones, roughly 53% found once; its top ten account for less than 14%. Treatment reported: oral pan-JAK inhibitor, 5-10 mg twice daily. The material sequenced was CD8+ T cells sorted from blood, taken at week 24, from a patient treated with tofacitinib. The receptor set was obtained from a human donor with alopecia areata.

The chain joins TRBV4-3 to TRBJ2-2; 7 nucleotides align to TRBD1. V trimming: 3 bases; J trimming: 4 bases; junction bases outside the gene matches: 5. The CDR3 extends over 15 amino acids. Germline CDR1 LGHNA, CDR2 YSLEER. CDR3 nucleotides: TGCGCCAGCAGCCAGAGGACAGGTACCACCGGGGAGCTGTTTTTT. The encoded protein is CASSQRTGTTGELFF.

This clone showed up just a few times. The chain carries TRBV7-9 and TRBJ1-1; D call uncertain. Trimming removed 4 bases at V and 5 bases at J, with 8 bases between. Germline lookup yields CDR1 SEHNR and CDR2 FQNEAQ (reference sequence). CDR3 length: 12 residues. The CDR3 DNA is TGTGCCAGCAGCTCCACAGTTACTGAAGCTTTCTTT. It encodes CASSSTVTEAFF. Filled out from reference TRBV7-9 and TRBJ1-1, the complete variable domain reads DTGVSQNPRHKITKRGQNVTFRCDPISEHNRLYWYRQTLGQGPEFLTYFQNEAQLEKSRLLSDRFSAERPKGSFSTLEIQRTEQGDSAMYLCASSSTVTEAFFGQGTRLTVV.

This chain links TRBV30 with TRBJ1-2; TRBD1 is a possible D gene (6 bases). This CDR3 is built from 14 residues. The V gene's germline CDR1 is GTSNPN and CDR2 SVGIG (reference sequence). V lost 3 bases and J lost 5, with 16 bases in between. In DNA, the CDR3 is TGTGCCTGGAGAAAACAGGGTGTGGAGTATGGCTACACCTTC. This sequence encodes CAWRKQGVEYGYTF.

This clone was recorded only once. This chain uses TRBV30 with TRBJ1-1; D not certain. V was trimmed by 2 bases and J by 7 bases, leaving 11 bases between them. Per germline, CDR1 GTSNPN and CDR2 SVGIG (reference sequence). This CDR3 is 12 amino acids long. The DNA for the CDR3 is TGTGCCTGGAGTCCGACCGGGGTTGAAGCTTTCTTT. Its translation is CAWSPTGVEAFF.

This chain uses TRBV4-2 with TRBJ1-5; D uncertain. Trimming shortened V by 0 bases and J by 4 bases, and 13 bases separated the two germline ends. CDR3 size: 16 residues. Germline V gives CDR1 LGHNA, CDR2 YNFKEQ. For the CDR3, the DNA is TGTGCCAGCAGCCAAGAGGTTCCGGGAGGGAATCAGCCCCAGCATTTT. This encodes CASSQEVPGGNQPQHF.

The V call is TRBV2, the J call TRBJ1-6, with D uncertain. Germline CDR1 is SNHLY and CDR2 is FYNNEI. Trimming cost V 5 bases and J 0 bases, with 14 bases left between them. The CDR3 has 17 amino acids. CDR3 nucleotide sequence: TGTGCCAGCAGTCCTGGCAGCCTGAGCTCCTATAATTCACCCCTCCACTTT. Residues: CASSPGSLSSYNSPLHF.

This chain connects TRBV9 to TRBJ2-5; D gene unclear. Germline lookup yields CDR1 SGDLS and CDR2 YYNGEE. This CDR3 has 15 residues. Trimming stripped 3 bases from V and 5 bases from J, with 17 bases between. CDR3 nucleotide sequence: TGTGCCAGCAGCGGAGAAGACCCTACGGAGGAGACCCAGTACTTC. This sequence encodes CASSGEDPTEETQYF.